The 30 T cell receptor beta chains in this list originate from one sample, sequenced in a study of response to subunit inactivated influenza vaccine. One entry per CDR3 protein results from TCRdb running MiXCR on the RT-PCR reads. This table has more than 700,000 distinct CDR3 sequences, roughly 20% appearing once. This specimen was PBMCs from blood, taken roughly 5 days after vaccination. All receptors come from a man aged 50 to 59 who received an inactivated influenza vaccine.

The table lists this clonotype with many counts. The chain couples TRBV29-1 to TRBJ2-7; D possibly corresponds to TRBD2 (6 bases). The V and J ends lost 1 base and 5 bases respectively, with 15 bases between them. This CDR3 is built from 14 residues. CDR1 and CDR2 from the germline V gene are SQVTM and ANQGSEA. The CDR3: CSVEVGGSVDEQYF. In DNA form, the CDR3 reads TGCAGCGTTGAAGTTGGGGGGAGTGTGGACGAGCAGTACTTC.

In DNA form, the CDR3 reads TGTGCCAGCAGCTTAGAAAAAGTCGAGAACACCGGGGAGCTGTTTTTT. It is translated as CASSLEKVENTGELFF. The chain links TRBV11-2 to TRBJ2-2; D is unclear. Per the germline V gene, CDR1 is SGHAT and CDR2 is FQNNGV. The CDR3 totals 16 residues. V shed 0 bases and J shed 1 base, with 9 bases lying between them.

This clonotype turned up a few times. Written as DNA, the CDR3 is TGTGCCAGCAGCTACACGGAGGGATCTGGGGCCAACGTCCTGACTTTC. Protein sequence: CASSYTEGSGANVLTF. The V gene is TRBV6-5, the J gene TRBJ2-6; weak D call: TRBD2 (6 bases). Trimming took off 6 bases at V and 1 base at J, with 13 bases between the two ends. The CDR3 loop spans 16 amino acids. Germline CDR1 MNHEY, CDR2 SVGAGI.

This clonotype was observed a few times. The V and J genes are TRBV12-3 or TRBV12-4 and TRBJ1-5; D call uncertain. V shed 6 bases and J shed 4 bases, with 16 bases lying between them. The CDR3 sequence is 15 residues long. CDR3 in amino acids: CASRDSELPNQPQHF. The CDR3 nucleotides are TGTGCCAGCAGGGATTCAGAATTGCCAAATCAGCCCCAGCATTTT.

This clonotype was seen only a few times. In DNA form, the CDR3 reads TGTGCCAGCAGCCACGACCTTTACACCGGGGAGCTGTTTTTT. It specifies CASSHDLYTGELFF. J is TRBJ2-2 and V is TRBV3-1, with D unclear. This CDR3 comprises 14 residues. From germline, CDR1 is LGHDT and CDR2 YNNKEL (reference sequence). Trimming took off 3 bases at V and 3 bases at J, with 8 bases between the two ends.

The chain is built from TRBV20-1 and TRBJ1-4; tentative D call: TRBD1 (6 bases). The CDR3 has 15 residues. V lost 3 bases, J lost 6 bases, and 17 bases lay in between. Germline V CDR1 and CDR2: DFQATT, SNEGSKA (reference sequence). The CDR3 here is CSASPGGGGDEKLFF. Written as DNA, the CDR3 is TGCAGTGCTAGCCCCGGTGGGGGGGGCGATGAAAAACTGTTTTTT.

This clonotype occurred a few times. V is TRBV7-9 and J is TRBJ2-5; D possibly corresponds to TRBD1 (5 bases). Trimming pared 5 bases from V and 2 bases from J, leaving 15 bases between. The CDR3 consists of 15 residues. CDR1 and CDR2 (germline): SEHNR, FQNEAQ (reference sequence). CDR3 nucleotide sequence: TGTGCCAGCAGCCTAACAGGACGGATTCAAGAGACCCAGTACTTC. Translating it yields CASSLTGRIQETQYF.

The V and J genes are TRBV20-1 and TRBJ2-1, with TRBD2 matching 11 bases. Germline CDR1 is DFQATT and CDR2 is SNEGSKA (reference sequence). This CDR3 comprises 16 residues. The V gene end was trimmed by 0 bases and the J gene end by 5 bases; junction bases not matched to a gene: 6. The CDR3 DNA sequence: TGCAGTGCTAGAGATGGTACTAGCGGGAGTGACAATGAGCAGTTCTTC. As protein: CSARDGTSGSDNEQFF.

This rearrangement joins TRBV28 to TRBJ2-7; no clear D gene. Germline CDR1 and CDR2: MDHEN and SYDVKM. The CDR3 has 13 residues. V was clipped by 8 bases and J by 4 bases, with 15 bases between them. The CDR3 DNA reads TGTGCCAGCGAGAGTTCCCCATGGTACGAGCAGTACTTC. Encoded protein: CASESSPWYEQYF.

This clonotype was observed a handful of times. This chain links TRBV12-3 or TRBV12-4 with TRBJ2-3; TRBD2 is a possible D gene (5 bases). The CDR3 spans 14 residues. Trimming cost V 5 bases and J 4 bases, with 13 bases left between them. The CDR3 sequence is CASSPSLSADTQYF. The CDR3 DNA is TGTGCCAGCAGTCCCTCCCTTAGCGCAGATACGCAGTATTTT.

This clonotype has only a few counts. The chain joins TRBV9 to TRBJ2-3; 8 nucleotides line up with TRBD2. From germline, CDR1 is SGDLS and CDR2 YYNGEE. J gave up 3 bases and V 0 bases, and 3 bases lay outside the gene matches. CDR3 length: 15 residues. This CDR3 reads CASSVDGGRTDTQYF. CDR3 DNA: TGTGCCAGCAGCGTAGATGGCGGGAGGACAGATACGCAGTATTTT.

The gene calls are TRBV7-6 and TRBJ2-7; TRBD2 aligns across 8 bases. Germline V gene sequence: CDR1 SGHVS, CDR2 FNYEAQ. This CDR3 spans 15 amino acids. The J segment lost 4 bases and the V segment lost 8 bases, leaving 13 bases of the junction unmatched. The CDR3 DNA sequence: TGTGCCAGCGGCCAACGGGAGGGCCTAAGTTACGAGCAGTACTTC. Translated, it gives CASGQREGLSYEQYF.

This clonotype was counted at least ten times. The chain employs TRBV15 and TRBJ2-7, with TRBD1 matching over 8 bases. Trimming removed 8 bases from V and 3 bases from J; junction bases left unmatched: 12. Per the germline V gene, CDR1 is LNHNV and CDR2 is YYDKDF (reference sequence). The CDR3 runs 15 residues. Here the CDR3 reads CATGEDRGGGYEQYF. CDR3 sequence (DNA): TGTGCCACCGGGGAAGACAGGGGTGGCGGCTACGAGCAGTACTTC.

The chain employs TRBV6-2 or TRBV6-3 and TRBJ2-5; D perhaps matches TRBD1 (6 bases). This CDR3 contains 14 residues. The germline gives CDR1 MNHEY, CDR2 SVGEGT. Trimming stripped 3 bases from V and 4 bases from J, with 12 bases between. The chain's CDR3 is CASSYWGRLETQYF. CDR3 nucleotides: TGTGCCAGCAGTTATTGGGGGCGCTTAGAGACCCAGTACTTC.

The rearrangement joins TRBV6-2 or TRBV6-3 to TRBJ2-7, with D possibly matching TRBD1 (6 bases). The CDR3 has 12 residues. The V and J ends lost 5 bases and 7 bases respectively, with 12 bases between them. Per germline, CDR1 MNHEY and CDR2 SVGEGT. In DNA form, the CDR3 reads TGTGCCAGCAGTGCAGGGGTGGTGGAGCAGTACTTC. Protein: CASSAGVVEQYF.

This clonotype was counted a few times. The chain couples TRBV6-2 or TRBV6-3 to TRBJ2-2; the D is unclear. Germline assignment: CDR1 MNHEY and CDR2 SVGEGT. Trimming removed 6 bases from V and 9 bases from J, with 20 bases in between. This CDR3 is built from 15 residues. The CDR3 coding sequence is TGTGCCAGCAGCCAACCGTTAGACCGAGTCAGGGAGCTGTTTTTT. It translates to CASSQPLDRVRELFF.

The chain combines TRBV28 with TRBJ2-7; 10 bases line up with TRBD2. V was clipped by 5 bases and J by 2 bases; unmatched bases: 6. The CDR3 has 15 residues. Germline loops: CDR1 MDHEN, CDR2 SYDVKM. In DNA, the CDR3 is TGTGCCAGCAGTGCCAGCGGGAGGGAAACCTACGAGCAGTACTTC. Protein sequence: CASSASGRETYEQYF.

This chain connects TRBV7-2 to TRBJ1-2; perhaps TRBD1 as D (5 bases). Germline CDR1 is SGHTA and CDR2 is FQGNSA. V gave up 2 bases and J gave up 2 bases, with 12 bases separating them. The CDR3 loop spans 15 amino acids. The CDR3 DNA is TGTGCCAGCAGCTTATCGGGGGTAACCAACTATGGCTACACCTTC. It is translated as CASSLSGVTNYGYTF.

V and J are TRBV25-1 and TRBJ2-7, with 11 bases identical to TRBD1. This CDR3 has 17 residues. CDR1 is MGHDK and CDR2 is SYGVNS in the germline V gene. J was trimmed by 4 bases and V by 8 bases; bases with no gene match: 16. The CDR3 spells CASESSPGQGALYEQYF. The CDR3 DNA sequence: TGTGCCAGCGAATCCAGCCCCGGACAGGGGGCTTTATACGAGCAGTACTTC.

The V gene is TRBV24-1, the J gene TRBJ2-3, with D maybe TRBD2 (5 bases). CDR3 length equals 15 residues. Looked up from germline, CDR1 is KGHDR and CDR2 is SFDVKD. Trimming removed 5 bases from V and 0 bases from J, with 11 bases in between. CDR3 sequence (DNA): TGTGCCACCAGTGCGGTTAGCGATAGCACAGATACGCAGTATTTT. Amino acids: CATSAVSDSTDTQYF.

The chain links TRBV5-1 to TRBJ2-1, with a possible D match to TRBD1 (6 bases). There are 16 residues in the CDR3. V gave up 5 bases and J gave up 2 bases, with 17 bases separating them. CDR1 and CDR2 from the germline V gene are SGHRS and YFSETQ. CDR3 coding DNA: TGCGCCAGCAGTGACAGGACGCCGAATCCCTACAATGAGCAGTTCTTC. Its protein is CASSDRTPNPYNEQFF.

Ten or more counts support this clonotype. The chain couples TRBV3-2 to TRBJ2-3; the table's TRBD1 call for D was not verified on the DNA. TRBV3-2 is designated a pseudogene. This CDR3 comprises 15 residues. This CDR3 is CASSSSGAAGDTQYF. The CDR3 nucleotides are TGTGCCAGCAGTTCAAGCGGGGCGGCGGGAGATACGCAGTATTTT.

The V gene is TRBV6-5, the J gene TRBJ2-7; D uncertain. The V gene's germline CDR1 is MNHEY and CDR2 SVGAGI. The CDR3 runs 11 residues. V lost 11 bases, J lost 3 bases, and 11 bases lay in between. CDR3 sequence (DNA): TGTGCCGTTTGGGATTTCTACGAGCAGTACTTC. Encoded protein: CAVWDFYEQYF.

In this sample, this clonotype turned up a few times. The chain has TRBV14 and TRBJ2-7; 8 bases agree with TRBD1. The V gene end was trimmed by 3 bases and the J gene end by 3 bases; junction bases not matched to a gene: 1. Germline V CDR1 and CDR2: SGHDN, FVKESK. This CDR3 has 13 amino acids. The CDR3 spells CASSQTGVYEQYF. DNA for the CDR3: TGTGCCAGCAGCCAGACAGGGGTCTACGAGCAGTACTTC.

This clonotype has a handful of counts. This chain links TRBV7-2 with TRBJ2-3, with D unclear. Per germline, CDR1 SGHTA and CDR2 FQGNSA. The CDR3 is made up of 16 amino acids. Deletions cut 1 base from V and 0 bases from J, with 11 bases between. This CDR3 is CASSLVTVISTDTQYF. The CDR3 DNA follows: TGTGCCAGCAGCTTAGTGACCGTGATTAGCACAGATACGCAGTATTTT.

CDR3 sequence reads: CASSLLQASGANVLTF. The CDR3 DNA reads as TGCGCCAGCAGCTTATTACAGGCCTCTGGGGCCAACGTCCTGACTTTC. This sequence joins TRBV5-1 and TRBJ2-6, with D perhaps TRBD1 (5 bases). Germline CDR1 and CDR2: SGHRS and YFSETQ. Trimming left V 2 bases short and J 0 bases short, with 9 bases between. The CDR3 runs to 16 residues.

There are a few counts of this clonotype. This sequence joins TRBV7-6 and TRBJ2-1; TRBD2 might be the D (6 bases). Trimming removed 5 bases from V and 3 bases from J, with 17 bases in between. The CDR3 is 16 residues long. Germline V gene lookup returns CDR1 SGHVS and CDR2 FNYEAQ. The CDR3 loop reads CASSAFVAASYNEQFF. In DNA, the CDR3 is TGTGCCAGCAGCGCCTTTGTAGCGGCAAGCTACAATGAGCAGTTCTTC.

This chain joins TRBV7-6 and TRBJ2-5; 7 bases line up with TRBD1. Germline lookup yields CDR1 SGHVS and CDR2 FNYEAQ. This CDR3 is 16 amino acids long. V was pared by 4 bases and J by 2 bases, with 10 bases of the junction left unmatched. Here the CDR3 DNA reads TGTGCCAGCAGCTCATCGACAGGGCCTCCACAAGAGACCCAGTACTTC. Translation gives CASSSSTGPPQETQYF.

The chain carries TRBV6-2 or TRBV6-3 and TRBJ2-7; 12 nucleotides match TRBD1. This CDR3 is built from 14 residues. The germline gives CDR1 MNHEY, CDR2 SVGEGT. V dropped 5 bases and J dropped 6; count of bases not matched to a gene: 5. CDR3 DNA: TGTGCCAGCAGTAGGGGACAGGGGGCCGGCGAGCAGTACTTC. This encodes CASSRGQGAGEQYF.

This CDR3 is CASSLLLETYEQYF. The CDR3 DNA reads TGTGCCAGCAGCCTACTACTGGAGACCTACGAGCAGTACTTC. The chain combines TRBV12-3 or TRBV12-4 with TRBJ2-7; D call uncertain. The CDR3 extends over 14 amino acids. Trimming removed 6 bases from V and 2 bases from J, with 14 bases in between.